This T cell receptor (beta chain) appears in the sequencing data of a study of T cell repertoires in cytomegalovirus infection. Study-wide background: Matching HLA type and CMV infection were both indicated by public TCR beta signatures.

This clonotype has ten or more counts. MiXCR, applied by TCRdb to the reads, yields one record per CDR3 protein. The sample has about 680,000 distinct CDR3 sequences, 24% seen once; the top ten hold less than 9.5%. This sequence was found in a human donor in good health (CMV status not recorded). Some clones in this sample may be carry-over from other donors' samples. The sample comprised CD8+ T cells from PBMCs.

The CDR3 reads CASTYDQETQYF. The DNA for the CDR3 is TGTGCCAGCACCTATGACCAAGAGACCCAGTACTTC. The V and J genes are TRBV28 and TRBJ2-5; D unclear. V dropped 7 bases and J dropped 0 bases, with 6 bases sitting between them. This CDR3 comprises 12 residues. CDR1 is MDHEN and CDR2 is SYDVKM in the germline V gene.